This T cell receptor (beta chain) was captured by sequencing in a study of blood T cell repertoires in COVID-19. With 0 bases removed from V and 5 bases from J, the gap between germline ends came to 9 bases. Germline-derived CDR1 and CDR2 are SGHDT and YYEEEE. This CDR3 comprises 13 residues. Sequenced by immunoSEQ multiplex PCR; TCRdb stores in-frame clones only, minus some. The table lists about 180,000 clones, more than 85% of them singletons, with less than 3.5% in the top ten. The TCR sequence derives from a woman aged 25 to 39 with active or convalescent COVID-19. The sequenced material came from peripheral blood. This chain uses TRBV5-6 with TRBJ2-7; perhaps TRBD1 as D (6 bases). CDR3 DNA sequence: TGTGCCAGCAGCTTGGGCAGGGGCCACGAGCAGTACTTC. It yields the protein CASSLGRGHEQYF.